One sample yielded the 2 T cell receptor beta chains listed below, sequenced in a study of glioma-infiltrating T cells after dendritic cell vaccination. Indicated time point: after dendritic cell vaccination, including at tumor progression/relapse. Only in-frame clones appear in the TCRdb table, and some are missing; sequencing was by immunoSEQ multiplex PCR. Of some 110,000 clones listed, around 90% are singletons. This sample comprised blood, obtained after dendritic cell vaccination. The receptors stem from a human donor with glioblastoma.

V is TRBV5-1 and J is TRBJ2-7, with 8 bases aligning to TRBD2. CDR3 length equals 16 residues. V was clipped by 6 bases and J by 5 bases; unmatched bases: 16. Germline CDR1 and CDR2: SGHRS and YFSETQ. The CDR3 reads CASTTDSGRVVNEQYF. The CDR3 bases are TGCGCCAGCACCACCGACAGCGGGAGAGTCGTCAACGAGCAGTACTTC.

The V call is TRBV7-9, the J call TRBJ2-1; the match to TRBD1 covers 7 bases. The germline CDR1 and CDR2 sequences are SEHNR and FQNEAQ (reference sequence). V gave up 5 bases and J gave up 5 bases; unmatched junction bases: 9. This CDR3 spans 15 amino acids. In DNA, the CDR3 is TGTGCCAGCAGCAACCCGGGACAGTACAACAATGAGCAGTTCTTC. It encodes CASSNPGQYNNEQFF.